Below are 16 T cell receptor beta chains sequenced from a single sample in a study of CD8+ T cells in alopecia areata. The authors extracted RNA and reverse transcribed it into cDNA as the sequencing template. The method was immunoSEQ multiplex PCR; TCRdb's version includes in-frame clones alone and lacks a portion of them. Of about 76,000 clones in the sample, around 60% were seen once. Treatment defined: oral pan-JAK inhibitor, 5-10 mg twice daily. The starting material was CD8+ T cells sorted from blood, obtained at week 24, from a patient treated with tofacitinib. These receptors were obtained from a human donor with alopecia areata.

The genes are TRBV7-2 and TRBJ2-7; 7 nucleotides match TRBD1. Germline CDR1 SGHTA, CDR2 FQGNSA. The CDR3 is made up of 13 amino acids. The V segment lost 7 bases and the J segment 1 base; nucleotides outside the gene matches: 4. CDR3 bases: TGTGCCAGCACCGGGGACAGTTCCTACGAGCAGTACTTC. It translates to CASTGDSSYEQYF.

This clone was seen only a few times. In nucleotides, the CDR3 is TGTGCCAGCAGCTTAGCACTAGCGAGGGACAATGAGCAGTTCTTC. It specifies CASSLALARDNEQFF. The rearrangement links TRBV7-2 to TRBJ2-1; 7 bases align to TRBD2. Germline lookup yields CDR1 SGHTA and CDR2 FQGNSA. The CDR3 is made up of 15 amino acids. V lost 0 bases, J lost 5 bases, and 4 bases stayed unmatched.

The chain links TRBV27 to TRBJ1-6; D is undetermined. The CDR3 runs 15 residues. The ends were cut back, 5 bases at V and 9 bases at J, with 17 bases in the middle. Germline V gene sequence: CDR1 MNHEY, CDR2 SMNVEV (reference sequence). CDR3 residues: CASSPSSPAVSPLHF. The CDR3 DNA follows: TGTGCCAGCAGTCCGTCCTCCCCCGCGGTTTCACCCCTCCACTTT.

V usage is TRBV5-1 and J usage is TRBJ2-2; 7 nucleotides line up with TRBD2. After removal of 5 bases from V and 6 bases from J, the junction contained 10 bases not matched to a gene. CDR1 SGHRS and CDR2 YFSETQ come from the germline V gene. The CDR3 loop spans 15 amino acids. In DNA, the CDR3 is TGCGCCAGCAGTGAAGGACTAGTCCCGGCCGGGGAGCTGTTTTTT. It yields the protein CASSEGLVPAGELFF.

This clone came up a few times. The junction differs from germline at one of its ends, possibly a read error. J is TRBJ1-1 and V is TRBV13, with 7 positions matching TRBD1. The CDR3 is made up of 17 amino acids. Per germline, CDR1 PRHDT and CDR2 FYEKMQ (reference sequence). CDR3 coding DNA: TGTGCCAGCAGCGGGGGACAGACTTACACTGGCGGGACTGAAGCTTCCTTT. It encodes CASSGGQTYTGGTEASF.

The sample holds a few counts of this clone. The V and J genes are TRBV7-9 and TRBJ2-7, with TRBD2 identical over 8 bases. The CDR3 is 13 amino acids. Trimming cost V 4 bases and J 7 bases; bases outside gene matches: 6. The germline CDR1 and CDR2 sequences are SEHNR and FQNEAQ (reference sequence). Here the CDR3 reads CASSSTSVGEQYF. CDR3 nucleotides: TGTGCCAGCAGCTCGACTAGCGTGGGAGAGCAGTACTTC.

The chain uses TRBV2 and TRBJ2-1, with TRBD1 identical over 7 bases. Germline V CDR1 and CDR2: SNHLY, FYNNEI. CDR3 length equals 14 residues. The junction had 11 bases not matched to a gene; V was cut back by 10 bases and J by 5 bases. This chain's CDR3 is CAIEGADGDNEQFF. The CDR3 coding sequence is TGTGCCATCGAGGGGGCTGATGGCGACAATGAGCAGTTCTTC.

This clone has just a few counts. This chain links TRBV19 with TRBJ2-1; D is ambiguous. The germline CDR1 and CDR2 sequences are LNHDA and SQIVND (reference sequence). With 7 bases removed from V and 3 bases from J, the gap between germline ends came to 10 bases. There are 13 residues in the CDR3. This CDR3 is CASTARNYNEQFF. The CDR3 bases are TGTGCCAGTACGGCCAGGAACTACAATGAGCAGTTCTTC.

V is TRBV21-1 and J is TRBJ1-1. TRBV21-1 is a listed pseudogene. The CDR3 has 15 residues. The CDR3 loop reads CASSKRTAGNTEAFF. The CDR3 DNA sequence: TGTGCCAGCAGCAAACGCACAGCGGGGAACACTGAAGCTTTCTTT.

V is TRBV4-3 and J is TRBJ2-5; the D call may be TRBD1 or TRBD2 (5 bases each). The CDR3 length is 15 residues. Germline CDR1 is LGHNA and CDR2 is YSLEER. Trimming took off 0 bases at V and 2 bases at J, with 10 bases between the two ends. The CDR3 loop reads CASSQDRGGQETQYF. The CDR3 bases are TGCGCCAGCAGCCAAGATAGGGGCGGGCAAGAGACCCAGTACTTC.

The CDR3 nucleotides read TGTGCCAGCAGTGATTGGCTCGGTCCAGAGACCCAGTACTTC. The encoded protein is CASSDWLGPETQYF. The chain couples TRBV2 to TRBJ2-5; no firm D call. V dropped 3 bases and J dropped 4 bases, with 12 bases sitting between them. CDR3 length equals 14 residues. CDR1 SNHLY and CDR2 FYNNEI come from the germline V gene.

The chain combines TRBV29-1 with TRBJ2-3, with D maybe TRBD1 (6 bases). Germline V gives CDR1 SQVTM, CDR2 ANQGSEA. Trimming took 6 bases from V and 0 from J, leaving 10 bases between them. This CDR3 contains 13 residues. CDR3 coding DNA: TGCAGCGTAGGGACAAGCAGCACAGATACGCAGTATTTT. The encoded protein is CSVGTSSTDTQYF.

Only a few counts were recorded for this clone. J is TRBJ2-7 and V is TRBV5-1; TRBD2 matches 13 bases. V dropped 2 bases and J dropped 5; count of bases not matched to a gene: 13. The CDR3 length is 18 residues. Per germline, CDR1 SGHRS and CDR2 YFSETQ. CDR3 loop: CASSFAGRGLAGMDEQYF. DNA of the CDR3: TGCGCCAGCAGCTTTGCGGGACGGGGACTAGCGGGAATGGACGAGCAGTACTTC.

This rearrangement joins TRBV28 to TRBJ2-1; D perhaps matches TRBD2 (5 bases). CDR1 is MDHEN, CDR2 SYDVKM, per germline. The ends were cut back, 6 bases at V and 3 bases at J, with 15 bases in the middle. This CDR3 contains 15 residues. The CDR3: CASSQDWLGYNEQFF. The DNA of the CDR3 is TGTGCCAGCAGCCAGGACTGGTTGGGCTACAATGAGCAGTTCTTC.

V and J are TRBV2 and TRBJ1-2; a possible D gene is TRBD1 (5 bases). The V and J ends lost 10 bases and 2 bases respectively, with 17 bases between them. The CDR3 length is 14 residues. Germline CDR1 and CDR2: SNHLY and FYNNEI. CDR3 protein: CAIGPGLANYGYTF. CDR3 DNA: TGTGCCATCGGACCGGGACTAGCCAACTATGGCTACACCTTC.

This clone came up a few times. The chain carries TRBV10-3 and TRBJ2-1; 9 positions agree with TRBD1. This CDR3 is built from 15 residues. V dropped 6 bases and J dropped 6; count of bases not matched to a gene: 9. CDR1 ENHRY and CDR2 SYGVKD come from the germline V gene. CDR3 DNA sequence: TGTGCCATCAGGATCCGGGACAGGGTGGGCAATGAGCAGTTCTTC. Translation gives CAIRIRDRVGNEQFF.